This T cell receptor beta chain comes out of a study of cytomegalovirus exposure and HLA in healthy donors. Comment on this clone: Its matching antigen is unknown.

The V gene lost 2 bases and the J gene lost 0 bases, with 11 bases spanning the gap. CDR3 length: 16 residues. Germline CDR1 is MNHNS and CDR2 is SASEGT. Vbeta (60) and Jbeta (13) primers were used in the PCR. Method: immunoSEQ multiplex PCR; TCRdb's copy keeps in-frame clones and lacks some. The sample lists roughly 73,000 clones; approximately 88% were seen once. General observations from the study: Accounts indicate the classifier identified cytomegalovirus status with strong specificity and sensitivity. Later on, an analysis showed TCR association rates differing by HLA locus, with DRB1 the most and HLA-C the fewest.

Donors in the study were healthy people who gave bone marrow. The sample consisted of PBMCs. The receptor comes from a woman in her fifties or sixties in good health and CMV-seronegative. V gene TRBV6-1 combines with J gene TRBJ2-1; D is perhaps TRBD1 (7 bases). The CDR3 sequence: CASSEFQGGSYNEQFF. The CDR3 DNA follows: TGTGCCAGCAGTGAATTCCAGGGGGGCTCCTACAATGAGCAGTTCTTC.